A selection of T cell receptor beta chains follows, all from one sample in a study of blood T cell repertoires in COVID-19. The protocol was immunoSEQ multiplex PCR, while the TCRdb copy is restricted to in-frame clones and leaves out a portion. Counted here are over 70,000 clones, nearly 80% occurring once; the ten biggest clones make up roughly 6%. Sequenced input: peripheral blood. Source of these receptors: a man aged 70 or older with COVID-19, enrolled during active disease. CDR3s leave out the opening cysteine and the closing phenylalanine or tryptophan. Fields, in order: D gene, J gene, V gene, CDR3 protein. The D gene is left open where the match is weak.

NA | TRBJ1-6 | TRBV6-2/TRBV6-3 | ASSDSFNSPLH
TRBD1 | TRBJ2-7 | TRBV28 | ASSTLTGNYEQY
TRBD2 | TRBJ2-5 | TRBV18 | ASSPTSGREETQY
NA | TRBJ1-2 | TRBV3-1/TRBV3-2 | ASSQDLRGGYLYGYT
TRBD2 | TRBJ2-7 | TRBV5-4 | ASSLVGVLAGGLSAEQY
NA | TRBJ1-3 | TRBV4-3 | ASNEQWSSGNTIY
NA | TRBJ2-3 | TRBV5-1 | ASSLAQATDTQY
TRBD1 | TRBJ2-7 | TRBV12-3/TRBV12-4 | ASSGTGENEQY
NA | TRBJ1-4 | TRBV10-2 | ATSVGGEKLF
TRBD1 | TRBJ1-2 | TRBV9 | ASSLGQGFGNGYT
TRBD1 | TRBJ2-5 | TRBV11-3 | ASKLESDRGTQY
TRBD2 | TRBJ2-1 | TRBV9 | ASSETSGVNEQF
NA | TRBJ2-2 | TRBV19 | ASSIDPTTGELF
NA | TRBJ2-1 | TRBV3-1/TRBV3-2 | ASSQDGRVWDEQF
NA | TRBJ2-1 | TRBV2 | AARSYNEQF
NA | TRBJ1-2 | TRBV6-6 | ASRSFDGYT
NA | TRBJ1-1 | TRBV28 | ASIPAGDLTEAF
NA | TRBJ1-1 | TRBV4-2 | ASSLSRNTEAF
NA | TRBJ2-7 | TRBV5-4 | ASSLGQTGEQY
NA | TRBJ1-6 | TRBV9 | ASSVAPDSPLH
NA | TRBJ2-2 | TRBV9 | ASSVGITREYTGELF
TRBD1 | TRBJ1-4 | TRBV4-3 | ASSQDPRQGIGEKLF
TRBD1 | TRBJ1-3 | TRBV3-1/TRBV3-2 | ASSLWTGENTIY
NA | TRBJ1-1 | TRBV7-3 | ASSQHGDTEAF
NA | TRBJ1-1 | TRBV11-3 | ASSLQGLGTEAF
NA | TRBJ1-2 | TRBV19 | ASRDGQHYGYT
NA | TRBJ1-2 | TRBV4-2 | ASSSEVGYT
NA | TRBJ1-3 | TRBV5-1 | ASSLSGGTGNTIY
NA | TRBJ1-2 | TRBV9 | ASSVDDNLNYGYT
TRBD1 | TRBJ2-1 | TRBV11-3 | ASSFEQGARLGQF
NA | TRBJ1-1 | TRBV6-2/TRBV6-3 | ASSTQMNTEAF
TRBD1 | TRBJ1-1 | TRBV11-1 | ASSRYGTGFTEAF
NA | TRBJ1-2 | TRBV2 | ASSVDYYGYT
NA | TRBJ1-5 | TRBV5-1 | ASSSEGGTNQPQH
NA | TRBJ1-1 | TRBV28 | ASSWTTLRNTEAF
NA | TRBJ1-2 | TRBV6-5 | ASSYSVGETNYGYT
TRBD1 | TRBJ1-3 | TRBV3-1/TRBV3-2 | ASSRDSSSGNTIY
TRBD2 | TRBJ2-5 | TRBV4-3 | ASSQHGGEETQY
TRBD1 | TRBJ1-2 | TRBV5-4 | ASSRGTGRANYGYT
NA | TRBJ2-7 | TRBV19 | ASSDTGVTYEQY
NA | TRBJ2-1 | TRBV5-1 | ASSFQQGSGEQF
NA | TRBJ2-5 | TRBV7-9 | ASSFRTPFTETQY
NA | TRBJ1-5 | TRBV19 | ASSIVGGLRPQH
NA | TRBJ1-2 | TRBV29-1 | SVAPQVSGYT
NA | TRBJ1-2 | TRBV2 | ASEQGTNYGYT
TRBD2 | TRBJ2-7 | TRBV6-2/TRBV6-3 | ASSSGTSGRNEQY
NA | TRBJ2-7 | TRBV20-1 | SASKRPGFSYEQY
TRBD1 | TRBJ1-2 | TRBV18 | ASSRDSTNYGYT
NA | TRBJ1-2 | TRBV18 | ASSPQELNYGYT
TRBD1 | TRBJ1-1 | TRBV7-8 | ASSLERGQGTEAF
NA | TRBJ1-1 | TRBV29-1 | SVSPGDGREAF
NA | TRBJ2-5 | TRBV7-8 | ASSLALGRETQY
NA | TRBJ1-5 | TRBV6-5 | ASSYSWRGGQPQH
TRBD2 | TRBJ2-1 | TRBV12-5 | ASAAGTTNEQF
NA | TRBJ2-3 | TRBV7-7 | ASSLQGRNTDTQY